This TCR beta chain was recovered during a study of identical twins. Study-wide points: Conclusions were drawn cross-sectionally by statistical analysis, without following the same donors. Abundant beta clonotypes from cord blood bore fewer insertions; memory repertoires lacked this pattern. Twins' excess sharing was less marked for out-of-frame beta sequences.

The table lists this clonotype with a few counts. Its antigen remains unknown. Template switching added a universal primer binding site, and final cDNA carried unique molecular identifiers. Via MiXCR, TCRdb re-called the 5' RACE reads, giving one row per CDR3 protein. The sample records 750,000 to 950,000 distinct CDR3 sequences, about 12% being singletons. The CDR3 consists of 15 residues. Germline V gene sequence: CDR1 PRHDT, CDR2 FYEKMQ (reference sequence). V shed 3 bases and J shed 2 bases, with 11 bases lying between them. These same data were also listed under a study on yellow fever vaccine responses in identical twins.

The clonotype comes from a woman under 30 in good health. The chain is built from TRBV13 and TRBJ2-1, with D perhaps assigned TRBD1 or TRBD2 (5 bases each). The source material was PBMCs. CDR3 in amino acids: CASSFSGTPYNEQFF. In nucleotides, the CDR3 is TGTGCCAGCAGCTTCTCCGGGACCCCCTACAATGAGCAGTTCTTC. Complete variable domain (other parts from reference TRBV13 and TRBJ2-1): AAGVIQSPRHLIKEKRETATLKCYPIPRHDTVYWYQQGPGQDPQFLISFYEKMQSDKGSIPDRFSAQQFSDYHSELNMSSLELGDSALYFCASSFSGTPYNEQFFGPGTRLTVL.